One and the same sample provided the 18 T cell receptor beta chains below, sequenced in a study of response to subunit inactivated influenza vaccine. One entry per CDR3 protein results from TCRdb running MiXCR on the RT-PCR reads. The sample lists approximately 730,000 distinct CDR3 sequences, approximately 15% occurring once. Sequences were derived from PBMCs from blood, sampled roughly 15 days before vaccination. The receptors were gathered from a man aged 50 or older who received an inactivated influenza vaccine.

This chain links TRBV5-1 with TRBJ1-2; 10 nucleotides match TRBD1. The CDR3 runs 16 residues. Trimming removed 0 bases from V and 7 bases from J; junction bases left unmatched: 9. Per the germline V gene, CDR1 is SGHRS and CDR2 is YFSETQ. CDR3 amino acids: CASSLEGQGRIAGYTF. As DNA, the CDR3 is TGCGCCAGCAGCTTGGAGGGACAGGGGCGTATAGCTGGCTACACCTTC.

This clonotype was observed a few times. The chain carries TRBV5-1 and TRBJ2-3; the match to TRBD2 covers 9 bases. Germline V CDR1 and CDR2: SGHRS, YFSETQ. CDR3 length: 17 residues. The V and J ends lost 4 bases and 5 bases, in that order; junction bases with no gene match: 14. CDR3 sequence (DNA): TGCGCCAGCAGCCTCGGTAGTGCGGGGGGGTATGAAGATACGCAGTATTTT. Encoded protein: CASSLGSAGGYEDTQYF.

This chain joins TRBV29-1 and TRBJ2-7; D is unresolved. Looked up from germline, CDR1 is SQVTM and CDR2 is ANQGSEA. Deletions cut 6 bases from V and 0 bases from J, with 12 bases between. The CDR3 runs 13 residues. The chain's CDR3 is CSVLVSHSYEQYF. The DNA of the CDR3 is TGCAGCGTGCTGGTAAGCCACTCCTACGAGCAGTACTTC.

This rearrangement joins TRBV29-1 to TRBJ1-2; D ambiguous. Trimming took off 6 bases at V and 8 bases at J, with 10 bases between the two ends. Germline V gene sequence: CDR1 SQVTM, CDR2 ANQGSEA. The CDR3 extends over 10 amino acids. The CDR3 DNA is TGCAGCGTCTGGACTTGGGGCTACACCTTC. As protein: CSVWTWGYTF.

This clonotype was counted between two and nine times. CDR3 bases: TGTGCCAGCAGCTTGACAGGCCCTATCCCAAGAGAGACCCAGTACTTC. Amino acids: CASSLTGPIPRETQYF. V is TRBV5-6 and J is TRBJ2-5; a weak D match, TRBD1 (5 bases). Trimming cost V 1 base and J 4 bases, with 17 bases left between them. The CDR3 is 16 amino acids. The germline gives CDR1 SGHDT, CDR2 YYEEEE.

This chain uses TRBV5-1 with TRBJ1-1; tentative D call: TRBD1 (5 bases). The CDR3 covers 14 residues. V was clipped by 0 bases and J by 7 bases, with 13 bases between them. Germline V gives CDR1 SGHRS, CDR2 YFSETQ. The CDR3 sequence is CASSLVSGGVEAFF. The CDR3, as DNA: TGCGCCAGCAGCTTGGTTTCTGGGGGAGTTGAAGCTTTCTTT.

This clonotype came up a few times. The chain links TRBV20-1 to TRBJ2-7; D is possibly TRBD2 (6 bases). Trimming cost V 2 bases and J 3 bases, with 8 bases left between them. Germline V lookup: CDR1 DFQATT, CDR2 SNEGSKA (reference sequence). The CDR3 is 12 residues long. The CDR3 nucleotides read TGCAGTGCTAGAATGACTAGCTACGAGCAGTACTTC. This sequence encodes CSARMTSYEQYF.

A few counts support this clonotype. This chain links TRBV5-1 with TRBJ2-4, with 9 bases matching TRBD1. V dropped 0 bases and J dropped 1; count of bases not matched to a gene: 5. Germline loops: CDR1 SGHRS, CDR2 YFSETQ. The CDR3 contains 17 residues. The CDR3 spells CASSLATGGLAKNIQYF. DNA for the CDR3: TGCGCCAGCAGCTTGGCTACAGGGGGCTTGGCCAAAAACATTCAGTACTTC. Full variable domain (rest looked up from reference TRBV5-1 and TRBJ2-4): KAGVTQTPRYLIKTRGQQVTLSCSPISGHRSVSWYQQTPGQGLQFLFEYFSETQRNKGNFPGRFSGRQFSNSRSEMNVSTLELGDSALYLCASSLATGGLAKNIQYFGAGTRLSVL.

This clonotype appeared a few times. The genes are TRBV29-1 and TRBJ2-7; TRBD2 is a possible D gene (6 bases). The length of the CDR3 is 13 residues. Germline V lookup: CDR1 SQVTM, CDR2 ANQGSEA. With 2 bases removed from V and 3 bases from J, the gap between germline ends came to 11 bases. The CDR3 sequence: CSVESGGGYEQYF. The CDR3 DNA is TGCAGCGTTGAATCTGGGGGAGGCTACGAGCAGTACTTC.

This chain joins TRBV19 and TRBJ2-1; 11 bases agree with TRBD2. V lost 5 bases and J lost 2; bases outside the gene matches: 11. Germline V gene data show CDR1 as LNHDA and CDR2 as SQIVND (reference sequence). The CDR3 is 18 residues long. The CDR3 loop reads CASSSGTSGLSPYNEQFF. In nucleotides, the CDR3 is TGTGCCAGTAGTTCCGGGACTAGCGGACTCTCCCCCTACAATGAGCAGTTCTTC.

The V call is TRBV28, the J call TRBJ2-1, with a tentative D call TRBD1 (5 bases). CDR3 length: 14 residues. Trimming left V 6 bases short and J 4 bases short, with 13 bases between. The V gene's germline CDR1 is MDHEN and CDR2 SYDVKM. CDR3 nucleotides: TGTGCCAGCAGAAGGGGTTCTCTATACAATGAGCAGTTCTTC. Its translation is CASRRGSLYNEQFF.

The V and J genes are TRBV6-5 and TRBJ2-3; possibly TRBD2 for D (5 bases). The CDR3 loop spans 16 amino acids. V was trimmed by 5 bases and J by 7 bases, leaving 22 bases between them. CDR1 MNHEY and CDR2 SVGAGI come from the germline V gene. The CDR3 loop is CASSLLGPREGHTQYF. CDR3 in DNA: TGTGCCAGCAGTCTCCTCGGACCGAGAGAGGGCCATACGCAGTATTTT.

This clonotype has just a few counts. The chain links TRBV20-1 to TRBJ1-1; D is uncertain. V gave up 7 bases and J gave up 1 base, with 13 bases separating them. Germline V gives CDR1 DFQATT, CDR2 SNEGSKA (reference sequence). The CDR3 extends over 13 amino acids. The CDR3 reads CSVGSTSNTEAFF. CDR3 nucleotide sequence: TGCAGTGTCGGGAGTACTTCGAACACTGAAGCTTTCTTT.

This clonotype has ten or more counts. The CDR3 DNA sequence: TGTGCCACCAGCACGACCGGGACAGGGAGGGTACACAATGAGCAGTTCTTC. It translates to CATSTTGTGRVHNEQFF. The chain uses TRBV15 and TRBJ2-1, with TRBD1 matching over 9 bases. The J segment lost 5 bases and the V segment lost 4 bases, leaving 12 bases of the junction unmatched. This CDR3 region has 17 residues. CDR1 LNHNV and CDR2 YYDKDF come from the germline V gene (reference sequence).

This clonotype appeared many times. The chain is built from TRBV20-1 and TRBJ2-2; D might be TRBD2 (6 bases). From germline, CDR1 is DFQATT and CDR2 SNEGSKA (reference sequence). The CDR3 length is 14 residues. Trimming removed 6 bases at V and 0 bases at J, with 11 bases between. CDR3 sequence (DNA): TGCAGTGCAAAGGGACTCTCGAACACCGGGGAGCTGTTTTTT. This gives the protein CSAKGLSNTGELFF.

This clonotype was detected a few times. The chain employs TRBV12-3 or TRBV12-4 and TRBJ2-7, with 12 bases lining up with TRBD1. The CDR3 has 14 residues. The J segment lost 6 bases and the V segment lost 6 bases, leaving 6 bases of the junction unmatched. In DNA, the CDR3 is TGTGCCAGCAGGTCCGGGACAGGGGGCCTCGAGCAGTACTTC. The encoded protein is CASRSGTGGLEQYF.

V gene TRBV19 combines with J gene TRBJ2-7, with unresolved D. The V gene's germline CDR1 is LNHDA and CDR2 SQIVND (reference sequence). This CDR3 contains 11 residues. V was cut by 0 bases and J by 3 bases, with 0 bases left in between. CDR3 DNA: TGTGCCAGTAGTATAGACTACGAGCAGTACTTC. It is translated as CASSIDYEQYF.

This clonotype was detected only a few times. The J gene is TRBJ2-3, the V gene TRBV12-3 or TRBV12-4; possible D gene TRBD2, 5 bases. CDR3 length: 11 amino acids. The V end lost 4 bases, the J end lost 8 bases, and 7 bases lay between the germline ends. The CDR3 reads CASSWERTQYF. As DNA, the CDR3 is TGTGCCAGCAGTTGGGAGCGTACGCAGTATTTT.